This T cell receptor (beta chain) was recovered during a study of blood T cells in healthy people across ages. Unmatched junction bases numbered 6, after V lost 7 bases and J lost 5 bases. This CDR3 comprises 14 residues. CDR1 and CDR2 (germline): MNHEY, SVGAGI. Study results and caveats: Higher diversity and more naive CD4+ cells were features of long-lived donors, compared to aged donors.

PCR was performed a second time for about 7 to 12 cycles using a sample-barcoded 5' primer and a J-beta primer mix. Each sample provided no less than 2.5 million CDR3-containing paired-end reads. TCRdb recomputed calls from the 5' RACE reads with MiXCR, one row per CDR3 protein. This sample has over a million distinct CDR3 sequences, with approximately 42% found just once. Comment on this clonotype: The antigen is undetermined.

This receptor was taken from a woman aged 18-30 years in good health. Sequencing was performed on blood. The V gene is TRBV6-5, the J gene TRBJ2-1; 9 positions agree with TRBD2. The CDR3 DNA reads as TGTGCCAGCAAACGGCGGGGGGGAAACAATGAGCAGTTCTTC. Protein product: CASKRRGGNNEQFF.